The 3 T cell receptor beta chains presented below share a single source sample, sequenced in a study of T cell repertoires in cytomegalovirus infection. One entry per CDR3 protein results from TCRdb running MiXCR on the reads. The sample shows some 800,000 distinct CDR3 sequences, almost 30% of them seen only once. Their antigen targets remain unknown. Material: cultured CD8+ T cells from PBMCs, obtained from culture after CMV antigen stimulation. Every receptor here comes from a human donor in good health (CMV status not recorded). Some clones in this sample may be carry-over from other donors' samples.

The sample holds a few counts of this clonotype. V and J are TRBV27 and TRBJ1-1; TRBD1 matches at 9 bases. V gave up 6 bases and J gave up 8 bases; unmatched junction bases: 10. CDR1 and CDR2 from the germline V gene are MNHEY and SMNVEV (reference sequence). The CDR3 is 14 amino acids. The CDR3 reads CASSPSGQGLEAFF. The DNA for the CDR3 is TGTGCCAGCAGCCCTTCCGGACAGGGGCTAGAAGCTTTCTTT.

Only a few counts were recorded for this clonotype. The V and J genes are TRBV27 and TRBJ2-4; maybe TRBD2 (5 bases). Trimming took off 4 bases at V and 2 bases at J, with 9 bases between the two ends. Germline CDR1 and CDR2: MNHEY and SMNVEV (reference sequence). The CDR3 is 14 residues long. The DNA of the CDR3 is TGTGCCAGCAGTTATGAGGGCTCCAAAAACATTCAGTACTTC. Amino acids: CASSYEGSKNIQYF.

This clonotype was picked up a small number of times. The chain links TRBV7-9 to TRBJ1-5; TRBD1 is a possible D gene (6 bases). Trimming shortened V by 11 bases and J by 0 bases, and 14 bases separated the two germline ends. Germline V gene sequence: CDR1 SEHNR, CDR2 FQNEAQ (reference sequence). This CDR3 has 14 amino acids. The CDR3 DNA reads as TGTGCCTTTGGGGGGCAGAATAGCAATCAGCCCCAGCATTTT. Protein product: CAFGGQNSNQPQHF.